What follows are 22 T cell receptor beta chains derived from one specimen sequenced in a study of blood T cell repertoires in COVID-19. Assay: immunoSEQ multiplex PCR; the TCRdb copy retains only in-frame clones and omits some. Among around 30,000 clones, 75% were seen once, and the ten largest hold about 15%. The source material was peripheral blood. These receptors all come from a man at least 80 years old with active or convalescent COVID-19.

V usage is TRBV6-6 and J usage is TRBJ2-5, with no clear D. Germline CDR1 is MNHNY and CDR2 is SVGAGI (reference sequence). V was pared by 1 base and J by 3 bases, with 9 bases between. The CDR3 has 14 residues. In nucleotides, the CDR3 is TGTGCCAGCAGTTACTTGGGCCAGGAAGAGACCCAGTACTTC. This sequence encodes CASSYLGQEETQYF.

The rearrangement links TRBV6-4 to TRBJ2-6; D possibly corresponds to TRBD1 (6 bases). CDR3 length equals 18 residues. Trimming pared 7 bases from V and 0 bases from J, leaving 19 bases between. Germline-derived CDR1 and CDR2 are MRHNA and SNTAGT. The CDR3 region has the DNA TGTGCCAGCACTCGCGGACAGTCCGCCCCCTCTGGGGCCAACGTCCTGACTTTC. Translation: CASTRGQSAPSGANVLTF.

This chain links TRBV10-3 with TRBJ2-1, with a tentative D call TRBD2 (7 bases). The CDR3 totals 17 residues. Trimming cost V 10 bases and J 9 bases, with 31 bases left between them. CDR1 and CDR2 from the germline V gene are ENHRY and SYGVKD. CDR3 loop: CATWEAGIGGGSGEQFF. The CDR3 DNA follows: TGTGCCACCTGGGAGGCCGGGATAGGGGGGGGAAGTGGTGAGCAGTTCTTC.

This clone was counted only a few times. The CDR3 DNA reads TGCAGTGCAAGCTACAGGGTTGGCTACACCTTC. It specifies CSASYRVGYTF. V is TRBV20-1 and J is TRBJ1-2, with a possible D match to TRBD1 (6 bases). Germline V lookup: CDR1 DFQATT, CDR2 SNEGSKA (reference sequence). V was trimmed by 6 bases and J by 7 bases, leaving 12 bases between them. The CDR3 is 11 amino acids.

V gene TRBV9 combines with J gene TRBJ2-7; 13 bases are a match to TRBD2. Trimming took 0 bases from V and 6 from J; bases not matched to a gene: 0. The CDR3 sequence is 14 residues long. Germline V gene lookup returns CDR1 SGDLS and CDR2 YYNGEE. In DNA form, the CDR3 reads TGTGCCAGCAGCGTAGGGACTAGCGGGAGCGAGCAGTACTTC. This sequence encodes CASSVGTSGSEQYF.

V usage is TRBV6-1 and J usage is TRBJ1-1, with 8 bases lining up with TRBD1. The CDR3 is 13 residues long. CDR1 is MNHNS and CDR2 is SASEGT in the germline V gene. Trimming removed 3 bases from V and 10 bases from J; junction bases left unmatched: 7. The CDR3 here is CASSEPDRGLAFF. CDR3 bases: TGTGCCAGCAGTGAGCCAGACAGGGGACTAGCTTTCTTT.

The chain has TRBV2 and TRBJ2-1; D is perhaps TRBD2 (5 bases). Trimming stripped 5 bases from V and 3 bases from J, with 14 bases between. The CDR3 contains 15 residues. Germline V gene sequence: CDR1 SNHLY, CDR2 FYNNEI. The CDR3 spells CASSHPGSGYNEQFF. The CDR3 DNA sequence: TGTGCCAGCAGTCATCCGGGATCGGGCTACAATGAGCAGTTCTTC.

There are a few counts of this clone. The V and J genes are TRBV19 and TRBJ1-1; D not resolved. Germline CDR1 LNHDA, CDR2 SQIVND (reference sequence). Trimming left V 7 bases short and J 0 bases short, with 18 bases between. This CDR3 has 16 residues. CDR3 in DNA: TGTGCCAGTACTATCCGGGAGCCCGAAATGAACACTGAAGCTTTCTTT. It encodes CASTIREPEMNTEAFF.

CDR3 sequence reads: CASSAFWTTDHEQFF. The CDR3 coding sequence is TGTGCCAGCAGTGCTTTTTGGACTACCGACCATGAGCAGTTCTTC. This chain joins TRBV2 and TRBJ2-1; D possibly corresponds to TRBD2 (6 bases). V was pared by 4 bases and J by 8 bases, with 18 bases between. The CDR3 runs 15 residues. Germline CDR1 is SNHLY and CDR2 is FYNNEI.

The chain joins TRBV20-1 to TRBJ2-5, with a tentative D call TRBD2 (6 bases). V was clipped by 3 bases and J by 6 bases, with 23 bases between them. Germline V CDR1 and CDR2: DFQATT, SNEGSKA (reference sequence). This CDR3 has 16 amino acids. The CDR3 region is CSASSLSGAASKTQYF. The CDR3 DNA reads as TGCAGTGCTAGTTCCCTGTCGGGAGCCGCGTCAAAGACCCAGTACTTC.

The chain combines TRBV11-3 with TRBJ2-7; the match to TRBD2 covers 10 bases. This CDR3 spans 14 amino acids. Germline trimming cut 5 bases from V and 6 bases from J; bases unmatched to any gene: 7. The germline gives CDR1 SGHNT, CDR2 YENEEA. The CDR3 region is CASSPRASGSEQYF. The CDR3 coding sequence is TGTGCCAGCAGCCCGCGGGCTAGCGGGAGCGAGCAGTACTTC.

V and J are TRBV7-9 and TRBJ1-4; TRBD1 might be the D (5 bases). V was pared by 5 bases and J by 7 bases, with 8 bases between. Germline V gives CDR1 SEHNR, CDR2 FQNEAQ (reference sequence). The CDR3 is 12 residues long. CDR3 residues: CASSPQGEKLFF. The CDR3 nucleotides read TGTGCCAGCAGCCCCCAGGGTGAAAAACTGTTTTTT.

The sample holds a few counts of this clone. This rearrangement joins TRBV12-5 to TRBJ2-7; 12 nucleotides line up with TRBD1. Germline assignment: CDR1 LGHNT and CDR2 FRNRAP. The CDR3 has 16 amino acids. Trimming took 6 bases from V and 7 from J; bases not matched to a gene: 13. CDR3 sequence: CASGGRPGQGAQEQYF. The CDR3 DNA reads as TGTGCTAGTGGGGGACGGCCGGGACAGGGGGCGCAAGAGCAGTACTTC.

The rearrangement uses TRBV18 and TRBJ2-5; 8 positions agree with TRBD1. Germline loops: CDR1 KGHSH, CDR2 LQKENI. V was pared by 4 bases and J by 2 bases, with 3 bases of the junction left unmatched. The CDR3 contains 14 residues. The CDR3 spells CASSQRTGQETQYF. CDR3 coding DNA: TGTGCCAGCTCACAAAGGACAGGGCAAGAGACCCAGTACTTC. The whole variable domain, filled in from reference TRBV18 and TRBJ2-5, reads NAGVMQNPRHLVRRRGQEARLRCSPMKGHSHVYWYRQLPEEGLKFMVYLQKENIIDESGMPKERFSAEFPKEGPSILRIQQVVRGDSAAYFCASSQRTGQETQYFGPGTRLLVL.

This clone appeared a single time. The chain combines TRBV11-2 with TRBJ2-2; no definite D call. CDR3 length equals 16 residues. The germline V gene encodes CDR1 SGHAT and CDR2 FQNNGV. V was shortened by 1 base and J by 0 bases, with 9 bases between the two germline ends. The CDR3 region is CASSLVKTSNTGELFF. As DNA, the CDR3 is TGTGCCAGCAGCTTAGTGAAGACTTCGAACACCGGGGAGCTGTTTTTT.

The chain couples TRBV5-1 to TRBJ1-1, with 8 bases that match TRBD1. In germline, CDR1 is SGHRS, CDR2 YFSETQ. With V trimmed by 4 bases and J by 3 bases, 8 bases remained unmatched. CDR3 length: 15 amino acids. The DNA of the CDR3 is TGCGCCAGCAGCCCCACGACAGGGGTGGACACTGAAGCTTTCTTT. Protein: CASSPTTGVDTEAFF.

V and J are TRBV2 and TRBJ2-2, with 9 bases matching TRBD2. The length of the CDR3 is 15 residues. The germline gives CDR1 SNHLY, CDR2 FYNNEI. V shed 4 bases and J 4 bases; nucleotides not matched to a gene: 4. The CDR3 loop reads CASSVSGSGTGELFF. The CDR3 DNA sequence: TGTGCCAGCAGTGTTAGCGGGAGTGGCACCGGGGAGCTGTTTTTT.

The chain couples TRBV12-3 or TRBV12-4 to TRBJ2-7; D possibly corresponds to TRBD2 (6 bases). The CDR3 is 13 amino acids. The ends were cut back, 3 bases at V and 3 bases at J, with 9 bases in the middle. CDR3 sequence: CASSFREIYEQYF. The CDR3 DNA follows: TGTGCCAGCAGTTTCCGGGAGATCTACGAGCAGTACTTC.

This rearrangement joins TRBV10-3 to TRBJ2-7; 9 bases fit TRBD1. The CDR3 has 15 amino acids. Germline values: CDR1 ENHRY, CDR2 SYGVKD. The V gene end was trimmed by 2 bases and the J gene end by 4 bases; junction bases not matched to a gene: 6. CDR3 protein: CAISEGQGTTYEQYF. CDR3 bases: TGTGCCATCAGTGAGGGACAGGGGACGACGTACGAGCAGTACTTC.

A few counts support this clone. The V and J genes are TRBV7-9 and TRBJ1-1; no clear D. Germline CDR1 and CDR2: SEHNR and FQNEAQ (reference sequence). V dropped 2 bases and J dropped 4 bases, with 14 bases sitting between them. This CDR3 is built from 15 residues. As DNA, the CDR3 is TGTGCCAGCAGCTTAAGTTACGGGGTAGGCACTGAAGCTTTCTTT. Residues: CASSLSYGVGTEAFF.

This clone appeared once. The V and J genes are TRBV24-1 and TRBJ2-2; 7 bases match TRBD1. V shed 4 bases, J shed 1 base, and the junction held 5 bases outside the gene matches. CDR3 size: 16 residues. Germline CDR1 KGHDR, CDR2 SFDVKD. CDR3 in DNA: TGTGCCACCAGTGACCTAACAGGGGAGAACACCGGGGAGCTGTTTTTT. Protein sequence: CATSDLTGENTGELFF.

J is TRBJ2-7 and V is TRBV3-1 (or the pseudogene TRBV3-2); 9 bases are a match to TRBD1. In germline, CDR1 is LGHDT, CDR2 YNNKEL (reference sequence). V lost 2 bases and J lost 3; bases outside the gene matches: 5. The CDR3 totals 15 residues. For the CDR3, the DNA is TGTGCCAGCAGCCAATGGGACAGGGCTAACTACGAGCAGTACTTC. It is translated as CASSQWDRANYEQYF.